Presented here are 28 T cell receptor beta chains from one specimen sequenced in a study of T cells in Graves' hyperthyroidism and ophthalmopathy. Using RNA transcripts as the source, TCR beta CDR3 regions were amplified. Initially, a first-round RT-PCR of the TCR CDR3 employed the HTBI primer set. TCRdb re-called the multiplex PCR reads with MiXCR, one entry per CDR3 protein. Seen here are around 760,000 distinct CDR3 sequences, roughly 32% observed once, and the top ten hold roughly 30%. The specimen was blood. These TCRs come from a woman aged 35 to 49 with Graves' hyperthyroidism.

In this sample, this clonotype turned up a few times. The V gene is TRBV2, the J gene TRBJ1-5; D ambiguous. Germline loops: CDR1 SNHLY, CDR2 FYNNEI. Trimming shortened V by 9 bases and J by 0 bases, and 18 bases separated the two germline ends. The CDR3 consists of 16 residues. This CDR3 reads CASGLTGLYSNQPQHF. CDR3 nucleotide sequence: TGTGCCAGTGGGTTGACGGGCCTGTATAGCAATCAGCCCCAGCATTTT. Full variable domain (remainder filled in from reference TRBV2 and TRBJ1-5): EPEVTQTPSHQVTQMGQEVILRCVPISNHLYFYWYRQILGQKVEFLVSFYNNEISEKSEIFDDQFSVERPDGSNFTLKIRSTKLEDSAMYFCASGLTGLYSNQPQHFGDGTRLSIL.

This chain uses TRBV12-3 or TRBV12-4 with TRBJ2-7; 14 bases agree with TRBD2. The trim removed 4 bases at V and 4 bases at J, leaving 3 bases unmatched. The CDR3 loop spans 15 amino acids. The CDR3 DNA is TGTGCCAGCAGTTGGGGGACTAGCGGGAGATACGAGCAGTACTTC. Its translation: CASSWGTSGRYEQYF.

The rearrangement links TRBV3-1 to TRBJ1-1; D may be TRBD1 (6 bases). Germline-derived CDR1 and CDR2 are LGHDT and YNNKEL (reference sequence). V was trimmed by 5 bases and J by 4 bases, leaving 20 bases between them. The CDR3 has 16 residues. The CDR3 region has the DNA TGTGCCAGCAGCGTTGGACAGAGCCACTGGTCCACTGAAGCTTTCTTT. It yields the protein CASSVGQSHWSTEAFF.

The J gene is TRBJ1-5, the V gene TRBV10-1; D uncertain. The CDR3 totals 12 residues. V lost 5 bases and J lost 7, with 9 bases in between. Germline CDR1 WNHNN, CDR2 SYGVQD (reference sequence). The CDR3: CASSRKSQPQHF. The CDR3 DNA reads as TGCGCCAGCAGTCGTAAAAGCCAGCCCCAGCATTTT.

This clonotype was seen at least ten times. V gene TRBV10-3 combines with J gene TRBJ1-5; D gene unclear. The CDR3 spans 13 residues. Per germline, CDR1 ENHRY and CDR2 SYGVKD. Trimming pared 2 bases from V and 5 bases from J, leaving 7 bases between. The CDR3 reads CAISETPDQPQHF. CDR3 coding DNA: TGTGCCATCAGTGAGACACCGGATCAGCCCCAGCATTTT.

Of note for this clonotype: Being one base from a much bigger clone, this may be a read error. V and J are TRBV7-2 and TRBJ1-4; 9 bases are shared with TRBD1. In germline, CDR1 is SGHTA, CDR2 FQGNSA. The CDR3 totals 15 residues. In DNA, the CDR3 is TGTGCCAGCAGCGCATCGGGACAGGGTAATGAAAGACTGTTTTTT. Protein sequence: CASSASGQGNERLFF.

The chain carries TRBV20-1 and TRBJ1-2, with D possibly matching TRBD1 (5 bases). Germline-derived CDR1 and CDR2 are DFQATT and SNEGSKA (reference sequence). CDR3 length: 13 residues. V gave up 6 bases and J gave up 1 base, with 12 bases separating them. Here the CDR3 DNA reads TGCAGTGCGATACCGGGACGTAACTATGGCTACACCTTC. This gives the protein CSAIPGRNYGYTF.

This clonotype turned up a few times. The genes are TRBV11-2 and TRBJ2-5; D is undetermined. Germline V gene lookup returns CDR1 SGHAT and CDR2 FQNNGV. CDR3 length: 15 amino acids. Trimming pared 1 base from V and 0 bases from J, leaving 9 bases between. The CDR3 protein is CASSLGWPNQETQYF. The DNA for the CDR3 is TGTGCCAGCAGCTTAGGTTGGCCAAACCAAGAGACCCAGTACTTC.

The chain recombines TRBV30 with TRBJ1-1; a weak D match, TRBD1 (5 bases). The ends were cut back, 3 bases at V and 0 bases at J, with 14 bases in the middle. The CDR3 is made up of 15 amino acids. Germline V gene data show CDR1 as GTSNPN and CDR2 as SVGIG (reference sequence). Here the CDR3 reads CAWSPQGGMNTEAFF. In nucleotides, the CDR3 is TGTGCCTGGAGCCCCCAGGGAGGAATGAACACTGAAGCTTTCTTT.

A single count supports this clonotype. The germline gene is not matched at one end of the junction; a read error may be the cause. This chain links TRBV25-1 with TRBJ1-2; D unresolved. Germline CDR1 reads MGHDK; CDR2 reads SYGVNS. This CDR3 comprises 14 residues. CDR3 DNA sequence: TGTGCCGGCAGTGAAAATACCCTGAACTATGGCTACACCTTC. It specifies CAGSENTLNYGYTF.

To note about this clonotype: This may be a read error: a much more frequent sequence differs by one nucleotide. Here the CDR3 reads CTSSHRDSRRLNTEAFF. CDR3 coding DNA: TGTACCAGCAGCCACCGGGACTCGCGAAGGCTGAACACTGAAGCTTTCTTT. This chain joins TRBV7-9 and TRBJ1-1, with D possibly matching TRBD1 (5 bases). This CDR3 comprises 17 residues. Germline V lookup: CDR1 SEHNR, CDR2 FQNEAQ (reference sequence).

Notes on this clonotype: The junction and the germline gene differ at one end; a read error may be behind it. The chain recombines TRBV15 with TRBJ2-7; D unresolved. Germline CDR1 LNHNV, CDR2 YYDKDF (reference sequence). CDR3 length: 14 amino acids. The CDR3 sequence: CATSRETLTYGQYF. As DNA, the CDR3 is TGTGCCACCAGCAGAGAGACACTGACCTACGGGCAGTACTTC.

In its sample, this clonotype was seen many times. The rearrangement links TRBV25-1 to TRBJ1-3, with a weak D call TRBD1 (6 bases). The germline V and J ends were trimmed by 2 bases and 3 bases, with 23 bases remaining between them. The V gene's germline CDR1 is MGHDK and CDR2 SYGVNS. The CDR3 consists of 19 residues. CDR3 DNA sequence: TGTGCCAGCAGTGAAGTCGGAGGGGGGCCAGGGCGAGATGGAAACACCATATATTTT. Translation gives CASSEVGGGPGRDGNTIYF.

V is TRBV2 and J is TRBJ2-7, with D possibly being TRBD1 (6 bases). The CDR3 is made up of 16 amino acids. Looked up from germline, CDR1 is SNHLY and CDR2 is FYNNEI. The V end was cut by 6 bases, the J end by 5 bases, with 23 bases between. CDR3 region: CASRLGAGEWMDEQYF. For the CDR3, the DNA is TGTGCCAGCAGGTTGGGGGCAGGGGAATGGATGGACGAGCAGTACTTC.

Remarks on this clonotype: This clone may be a read error of a much larger clone one base away. V gene TRBV5-5 combines with J gene TRBJ1-2; no clear D gene. The CDR3 totals 14 residues. Germline CDR1 is SGHKS and CDR2 is YYEKEE (reference sequence). CDR3 residues: CAGSWTGTNYGYTF. In DNA form, the CDR3 reads TGTGCCGGCAGTTGGACGGGGACTAACTATGGCTACACCTTC.

This clonotype was seen many times. V is TRBV19 and J is TRBJ1-3; weak D call: TRBD1 (6 bases). CDR3 length equals 13 residues. The V gene's germline CDR1 is LNHDA and CDR2 SQIVND (reference sequence). The ends were cut back, 10 bases at V and 3 bases at J, with 13 bases in the middle. This CDR3 is CATLRQDGNTIYF. The CDR3 DNA sequence: TGTGCCACATTGAGACAGGATGGAAACACCATATATTTT.

The chain is built from TRBV20-1 and TRBJ1-1; 7 bases agree with TRBD1. The CDR3 is 15 residues long. Germline V gene lookup returns CDR1 DFQATT and CDR2 SNEGSKA (reference sequence). V lost 2 bases to trimming and J lost 1 base; unmatched junction nucleotides: 7. The chain's CDR3 is CSARPLDRRNTEAFF. For the CDR3, the DNA is TGCAGTGCTAGACCCTTGGACAGGCGGAACACTGAAGCTTTCTTT.

This clonotype has a count of ten or more. The chain couples TRBV2 to TRBJ2-2; D is unclear. Germline V gene sequence: CDR1 SNHLY, CDR2 FYNNEI. The CDR3 is 14 residues long. With 8 bases removed from V and 6 bases from J, the gap between germline ends came to 16 bases. CDR3 nucleotides: TGTGCCAGCCGGATCGGGCCGTCCTCCGGGGAGCTGTTTTTT. Translating it yields CASRIGPSSGELFF.

The chain carries TRBV10-3 and TRBJ2-7; a weak D match, TRBD2 (5 bases). CDR1 is ENHRY and CDR2 is SYGVKD in the germline V gene. Trimming removed 10 bases from V and 7 bases from J, with 17 bases in between. The length of the CDR3 is 12 residues. CDR3 DNA: TGTGCCAGCAAGTGGGAGTTTAGGGAGCAGTACTTC. Its translation: CASKWEFREQYF.

This clonotype has just a few counts. This chain links TRBV7-2 with TRBJ1-2, with 8 bases that match TRBD1. The CDR3 length is 17 residues. With V trimmed by 8 bases and J by 5 bases, 19 bases remained unmatched. Germline CDR1 reads SGHTA; CDR2 reads FQGNSA. This CDR3 reads CASAPQWAGGRGYGYTF. The CDR3 region has the DNA TGTGCCAGCGCACCTCAATGGGCAGGGGGCAGGGGTTATGGCTACACCTTC.

The J gene is TRBJ2-5, the V gene TRBV10-3; tentatively, D is TRBD1 (6 bases). Per germline, CDR1 ENHRY and CDR2 SYGVKD. The length of the CDR3 is 13 residues. Trimming pared 4 bases from V and 1 base from J, leaving 7 bases between. The CDR3 sequence: CAISADSQETQYF. The CDR3 DNA is TGTGCCATCAGTGCGGACAGCCAAGAGACCCAGTACTTC.

The sample holds many counts of this clonotype. The chain employs TRBV10-1 and TRBJ1-1; D might be TRBD1 (6 bases). Trimming took 4 bases from V and 7 from J, leaving 10 bases between them. The CDR3 sequence is 12 residues long. The germline gives CDR1 WNHNN, CDR2 SYGVQD (reference sequence). The CDR3 sequence is CASSVLRGEAFF. The CDR3 DNA reads as TGCGCCAGCAGTGTTCTCAGGGGTGAAGCTTTCTTT.

The V and J genes are TRBV6-5 and TRBJ1-5, with TRBD1 identical over 7 bases. Germline CDR1 reads MNHEY; CDR2 reads SVGAGI. This CDR3 has 13 amino acids. Losses at the gene ends were 8 bases for V and 9 bases for J; bases not matched to a gene: 10. CDR3 loop: CASSRQGASPQHF. CDR3 in DNA: TGTGCCAGCTCGAGACAGGGCGCTTCGCCCCAGCATTTT.

This clonotype was recorded many times. The rearrangement joins TRBV7-9 to TRBJ1-5, with D tentatively TRBD1 (5 bases). V dropped 5 bases and J dropped 4 bases, with 15 bases sitting between them. Germline V lookup: CDR1 SEHNR, CDR2 FQNEAQ (reference sequence). The CDR3 totals 15 residues. CDR3: CASSHGRVGNQPQHF. The CDR3 DNA reads TGTGCCAGCAGCCACGGCAGGGTAGGGAATCAGCCCCAGCATTTT.

This clonotype was counted many times. In nucleotides, the CDR3 is TGCAGTGCTACGAATAGCAATCAGCCCCAGCATTTT. Translating it yields CSATNSNQPQHF. The V gene is TRBV20-1, the J gene TRBJ1-5; D gene ambiguous. Deletions cut 4 bases from V and 0 bases from J, with 4 bases between. Germline CDR1 is DFQATT and CDR2 is SNEGSKA (reference sequence). This CDR3 contains 12 residues.

In DNA, the CDR3 is TGTGCCAGCAGCGGGAGGGCCAATGAGCAGTTCTTC. Protein: CASSGRANEQFF. The gene calls are TRBV9 and TRBJ2-1; D is perhaps TRBD2 (6 bases). V lost 3 bases and J 6 bases, leaving 7 bases between the germline ends. The CDR3 consists of 12 residues. Per the germline V gene, CDR1 is SGDLS and CDR2 is YYNGEE.

This clonotype came up many times. J is TRBJ1-2 and V is TRBV10-3; D ambiguous. The CDR3 runs 13 residues. Germline V gives CDR1 ENHRY, CDR2 SYGVKD. V lost 4 bases and J lost 6, with 12 bases in between. The CDR3 DNA reads as TGTGCCATCAGTGGAACGGGCTCAGATGGCTACACCTTC. This gives the protein CAISGTGSDGYTF.

Only one count was recorded for this clonotype. The chain uses TRBV6-1 and TRBJ2-7; 8 positions agree with TRBD2. The V segment lost 6 bases and the J segment 2 bases; nucleotides outside the gene matches: 6. The CDR3 length is 14 residues. Germline V CDR1 and CDR2: MNHNS, SASEGT. CDR3 residues: CASRRGLAPYEQYF. In DNA, the CDR3 is TGTGCCAGCAGACGCGGACTAGCCCCCTACGAGCAGTACTTC.